These 29 T cell receptor beta chains came from one sample sequenced in a study of blood T cell repertoires in COVID-19. TCRdb keeps only in-frame clones here, not all; method: immunoSEQ multiplex PCR. Among 250,000 to 350,000 clones listed, 89% were seen once. The specimen sequenced was PBMCs or T cells enriched from blood (not recorded which). The receptors shown here come from a woman in her forties or fifties who had been exposed to COVID-19.

The genes are TRBV7-8 and TRBJ2-5, with 7 bases fitting TRBD2. The CDR3 runs to 14 residues. Per the germline V gene, CDR1 is SGHVS and CDR2 is FQNEAQ. V lost 5 bases, J lost 9 bases, and 12 bases stayed unmatched. The CDR3 nucleotides read TGTGCCAGCAGCCTCCGGGACTACCCGGTGGCCCAGTACTTC. Translated: CASSLRDYPVAQYF.

J is TRBJ2-2 and V is TRBV7-9, with D uncertain. CDR1 and CDR2 (germline): SEHNR, FQNEAQ (reference sequence). The CDR3 is made up of 15 amino acids. Trimming shortened V by 1 base and J by 2 bases, and 8 bases separated the two germline ends. CDR3: CASSLGNYNTGELFF. CDR3 DNA: TGTGCCAGCAGCTTAGGAAACTATAACACCGGGGAGCTGTTTTTT.

The chain recombines TRBV2 with TRBJ1-3; D possibly corresponds to TRBD1 (5 bases). Germline loops: CDR1 SNHLY, CDR2 FYNNEI. CDR3 length equals 15 residues. Trimming stripped 8 bases from V and 4 bases from J, with 18 bases between. CDR3 coding DNA: TGTGCCAGCTCTGTCGAGACGGGGGGAGGAAACACCATATATTTT. Its protein product is CASSVETGGGNTIYF.

The chain couples TRBV28 to TRBJ1-2, with TRBD1 matching over 7 bases. Germline V gives CDR1 MDHEN, CDR2 SYDVKM. The trim removed 5 bases at V and 0 bases at J, leaving 15 bases unmatched. The CDR3 is 18 residues long. CDR3 region: CASSDPRGVKPANYGYTF. CDR3 DNA: TGTGCCAGCAGTGACCCCAGGGGGGTTAAACCTGCTAACTATGGCTACACCTTC.

The V and J genes are TRBV27 and TRBJ1-1, with TRBD1 identical over 7 bases. Germline CDR1 MNHEY, CDR2 SMNVEV (reference sequence). V shed 4 bases and J 2 bases; nucleotides not matched to a gene: 7. The CDR3 is 15 residues long. In DNA, the CDR3 is TGTGCCAGCAGTTATAGGACAGGCTACAACACTGAAGCTTTCTTT. It translates to CASSYRTGYNTEAFF.

The chain is built from TRBV2 and TRBJ2-2; a weak D match, TRBD1 (6 bases). V lost 9 bases to trimming and J lost 4 bases, with 18 bases between them. CDR1 and CDR2 from the germline V gene are SNHLY and FYNNEI. CDR3 size: 15 residues. The CDR3 reads CARRKGQTSTGELFF. CDR3 nucleotide sequence: TGTGCCAGGAGAAAGGGACAAACTAGCACCGGGGAGCTGTTTTTT.

In its sample, this clone was seen once. This rearrangement joins TRBV28 to TRBJ2-5, with TRBD2 as a possible D gene (6 bases). V was pared by 7 bases and J by 5 bases, with 20 bases between. The V gene's germline CDR1 is MDHEN and CDR2 SYDVKM. The CDR3 covers 15 residues. Here the CDR3 DNA reads TGTGCCAGCACGGCTCTTAGCGGCGTGCGGGAGACCCAGTACTTC. Protein product: CASTALSGVRETQYF.

The chain couples TRBV6-1 to TRBJ1-1, with unresolved D. The germline V gene encodes CDR1 MNHNS and CDR2 SASEGT. The CDR3 consists of 18 residues. Trimming left V 1 base short and J 1 base short, with 19 bases between. CDR3 sequence: CASSEGLTWEARNTEAFF. The CDR3 region has the DNA TGTGCCAGCAGTGAAGGCTTGACCTGGGAGGCGCGGAACACTGAAGCTTTCTTT.

V and J are TRBV5-1 and TRBJ1-1; maybe TRBD1 (5 bases). Germline lookup yields CDR1 SGHRS and CDR2 YFSETQ. This CDR3 is built from 17 residues. The V gene lost 1 base and the J gene lost 0 bases, with 16 bases spanning the gap. The CDR3 coding sequence is TGCGCCAGCAGCTTGCCCCCGGGACTGTCAATGAACACTGAAGCTTTCTTT. Translating it yields CASSLPPGLSMNTEAFF. The variable domain in full, with the rest retrieved from reference TRBV5-1 and TRBJ1-1, is KAGVTQTPRYLIKTRGQQVTLSCSPISGHRSVSWYQQTPGQGLQFLFEYFSETQRNKGNFPGRFSGRQFSNSRSEMNVSTLELGDSALYLCASSLPPGLSMNTEAFFGQGTRLTVV.

CDR3 sequence reads: CASSAGARSYTGELFF. The CDR3 DNA reads TGTGCCAGCAGTGCAGGGGCAAGGTCTTACACCGGGGAGCTGTTTTTT. This chain links TRBV6-4 with TRBJ2-2; possible D gene TRBD1, 6 bases. Germline V gene data show CDR1 as MRHNA and CDR2 as SNTAGT. There are 16 residues in the CDR3. V lost 4 bases to trimming and J lost 3 bases, with 15 bases between them.

The J gene is TRBJ2-3, the V gene TRBV7-2, with 8 bases identical to TRBD2. This CDR3 is built from 15 residues. Unmatched junction bases numbered 8, after V lost 5 bases and J lost 4 bases. Germline loops: CDR1 SGHTA, CDR2 FQGNSA. CDR3 amino acids: CASSQNFGGADTQYF. CDR3 bases: TGTGCCAGCAGCCAGAACTTCGGGGGGGCAGATACGCAGTATTTT. Complete variable domain (other parts from reference TRBV7-2 and TRBJ2-3): GAGVSQSPSNKVTEKGKDVELRCDPISGHTALYWYRQSLGQGLEFLIYFQGNSAPDKSGLPSDRFSAERTGGSVSTLTIQRTQQEDSAVYLCASSQNFGGADTQYFGPGTRLTVL.

The V and J genes are TRBV18 and TRBJ2-7, with a tentative D call TRBD2 (6 bases). This CDR3 is 16 amino acids long. Deletions cut 6 bases from V and 6 bases from J, with 24 bases between. CDR1 KGHSH and CDR2 LQKENI come from the germline V gene. Written as DNA, the CDR3 is TGTGCCAGCTCCGCGGGATTCAAAAGAGGCGGATCCGAGCAGTACTTC. Encoded protein: CASSAGFKRGGSEQYF.

The rearrangement links TRBV9 to TRBJ2-5; 8 nucleotides line up with TRBD1. Germline assignment: CDR1 SGDLS and CDR2 YYNGEE. After removal of 6 bases from V and 5 bases from J, the junction contained 12 bases not matched to a gene. The CDR3 spans 15 residues. In DNA form, the CDR3 reads TGTGCCAGCACCCAGAGGGGACAGGACCGGGAGACCCAGTACTTC. Residues: CASTQRGQDRETQYF.

The rearrangement joins TRBV4-1 to TRBJ2-3; TRBD1 agrees at 8 bases. The germline V gene encodes CDR1 MGHRA and CDR2 YSYEKL. The CDR3 spans 16 residues. J gave up 4 bases and V 4 bases, and 10 bases lay outside the gene matches. In DNA form, the CDR3 reads TGCGCCAGCAGCCCGCTGACAGGACAGGGTCCAGATACGCAGTATTTT. Encoded protein: CASSPLTGQGPDTQYF.

V and J are TRBV3-1 (or the pseudogene TRBV3-2) and TRBJ2-7, with a weak D call TRBD2 (6 bases). CDR1 and CDR2 (germline): LGHDT, YNNKEL (reference sequence). The CDR3 contains 15 residues. The germline V and J ends were trimmed by 0 bases and 7 bases, with 16 bases remaining between them. CDR3 residues: CASSQEGTGSFEQYF. For the CDR3, the DNA is TGTGCCAGCAGCCAAGAGGGGACTGGGTCGTTTGAGCAGTACTTC.

The rearrangement joins TRBV30 to TRBJ2-7; the match to TRBD1 covers 8 bases. The germline V gene has CDR1 GTSNPN and CDR2 SVGIG (reference sequence). The V and J ends lost 3 bases and 1 base, in that order; junction bases with no gene match: 8. The CDR3 runs 15 residues. This CDR3 is CAWRARDRLSYEQYF. CDR3 DNA: TGTGCCTGGAGGGCCCGGGACAGGTTGTCCTACGAGCAGTACTTC.

The chain links TRBV27 to TRBJ1-2; D perhaps matches TRBD1 (6 bases). Between the trimmed V and J ends, which lost 3 bases and 8 bases, there was a span of 10 bases. Germline CDR1 is MNHEY and CDR2 is SMNVEV (reference sequence). This CDR3 spans 12 amino acids. This chain's CDR3 is CASSFGQGGYTF. The DNA of the CDR3 is TGTGCCAGCAGTTTTGGGCAGGGGGGCTACACCTTC.

This chain connects TRBV2 to TRBJ2-5, with TRBD2 matching 7 bases. This CDR3 spans 15 amino acids. Germline CDR1 and CDR2: SNHLY and FYNNEI. The junction had 7 bases not matched to a gene; V was cut back by 6 bases and J by 0 bases. Here the CDR3 DNA reads TGTGCCAGCAGGGGGGGGACTACCTACCAAGAGACCCAGTACTTC. Encoded protein: CASRGGTTYQETQYF. The full variable domain, with the rest looked up from reference TRBV2 and TRBJ2-5, is EPEVTQTPSHQVTQMGQEVILRCVPISNHLYFYWYRQILGQKVEFLVSFYNNEISEKSEIFDDQFSVERPDGSNFTLKIRSTKLEDSAMYFCASRGGTTYQETQYFGPGTRLLVL.

This clone showed up just once. The chain recombines TRBV7-2 with TRBJ2-2; TRBD2 matches at 12 bases. Unmatched junction bases numbered 5, after V lost 1 base and J lost 5 bases. Germline V lookup: CDR1 SGHTA, CDR2 FQGNSA. This CDR3 has 17 amino acids. The CDR3 loop reads CASSLGLAGGLTGELFF. CDR3 DNA sequence: TGTGCCAGCAGCTTAGGCCTAGCGGGGGGGCTGACCGGGGAGCTGTTTTTT.

This chain joins TRBV6-1 and TRBJ1-2; 9 bases agree with TRBD1. Germline V gene data show CDR1 as MNHNS and CDR2 as SASEGT. Trimming cost V 0 bases and J 6 bases; bases outside gene matches: 5. This CDR3 contains 15 residues. The CDR3 region has the DNA TGTGCCAGCAGTGAAGCAGGGACAGGGATGGATGGCTACACCTTC. This sequence encodes CASSEAGTGMDGYTF.

This chain connects TRBV15 to TRBJ2-7, with D possibly matching TRBD1 (5 bases). There are 15 residues in the CDR3. Trimming stripped 0 bases from V and 3 bases from J, with 12 bases between. Germline CDR1 reads LNHNV; CDR2 reads YYDKDF (reference sequence). The CDR3 spells CATSREQVMGYEQYF. CDR3 DNA sequence: TGTGCCACCAGCAGAGAACAGGTCATGGGCTACGAGCAGTACTTC.

The V call is TRBV5-5, the J call TRBJ1-5; TRBD1 is a possible D gene (5 bases). The CDR3 spans 14 residues. With 0 bases removed from V and 11 bases from J, the gap between germline ends came to 15 bases. CDR1 and CDR2 from the germline V gene are SGHKS and YYEKEE (reference sequence). CDR3 in DNA: TGTGCCAGCAGCTTGGCCGGTTCGGTCAGGGCCCAGCATTTT. Amino acid sequence: CASSLAGSVRAQHF.

V is TRBV10-3 and J is TRBJ1-1; TRBD1 matches 7 bases. Germline CDR1 reads ENHRY; CDR2 reads SYGVKD. CDR3 length: 15 amino acids. J lost 1 base, V lost 6 bases, and 8 bases had no gene match. The CDR3 spells CAISPGQSKNTEAFF. CDR3 DNA sequence: TGTGCCATCAGCCCGGGACAGTCGAAGAACACTGAAGCTTTCTTT.

The chain joins TRBV7-6 to TRBJ2-6, with D possibly being TRBD2 (6 bases). Looked up from germline, CDR1 is SGHVS and CDR2 is FNYEAQ. This CDR3 has 16 amino acids. The V end was cut by 5 bases, the J end by 4 bases, with 15 bases between. CDR3 residues: CASSPGGISGANVLTF. The CDR3 DNA reads TGTGCCAGCAGCCCTGGGGGGATCTCCGGGGCCAACGTCCTGACTTTC.

The genes are TRBV11-2 and TRBJ2-3; a possible D gene is TRBD2 (6 bases). The CDR3 spans 18 residues. V dropped 7 bases and J dropped 5 bases, with 28 bases sitting between them. Germline V gene data show CDR1 as SGHAT and CDR2 as FQNNGV. CDR3 in DNA: TGTGCCAGCACGACCCGACCGGGTAGCGGTCGCGAGGGAGATACGCAGTATTTT. As protein: CASTTRPGSGREGDTQYF.

The V call is TRBV4-1, the J call TRBJ1-6; 7 bases are a match to TRBD1. The CDR3 loop spans 15 amino acids. J was trimmed by 8 bases and V by 0 bases; bases with no gene match: 4. The germline gives CDR1 MGHRA, CDR2 YSYEKL. CDR3 coding DNA: TGCGCCAGCAGCCAAGATTTACAGGGGCATTCACCCCTCCACTTT. The encoded protein is CASSQDLQGHSPLHF.

The chain combines TRBV3-1 (or the pseudogene TRBV3-2) with TRBJ2-3; D is perhaps TRBD2 (5 bases). V was cut by 5 bases and J by 4 bases, with 10 bases left in between. Germline CDR1 is LGHDT and CDR2 is YNNKEL (reference sequence). The CDR3 is 13 amino acids. The CDR3 is CASSADGADTQYF. As DNA, the CDR3 is TGTGCCAGCAGCGCTGACGGGGCAGATACGCAGTATTTT.

This rearrangement joins TRBV6-1 to TRBJ1-2; 7 bases are a match to TRBD1. The CDR3 has 16 residues. J gave up 4 bases and V 4 bases, and 12 bases lay outside the gene matches. The germline V gene has CDR1 MNHNS and CDR2 SASEGT. For the CDR3, the DNA is TGTGCCAGCAGTGGCCGGCCGACAGGGCAGGGCTATGGCTACACCTTC. This gives the protein CASSGRPTGQGYGYTF.

The CDR3 nucleotides are TGTGCCAGCAGCTTGGGGACAGCTTCTTGGGGAAACACCATATATTTT. This gives the protein CASSLGTASWGNTIYF. The rearrangement joins TRBV5-6 to TRBJ1-3, with a weak D call TRBD1 (6 bases). Germline V gives CDR1 SGHDT, CDR2 YYEEEE. CDR3 length: 16 amino acids. Trimming left V 0 bases short and J 4 bases short, with 14 bases between.